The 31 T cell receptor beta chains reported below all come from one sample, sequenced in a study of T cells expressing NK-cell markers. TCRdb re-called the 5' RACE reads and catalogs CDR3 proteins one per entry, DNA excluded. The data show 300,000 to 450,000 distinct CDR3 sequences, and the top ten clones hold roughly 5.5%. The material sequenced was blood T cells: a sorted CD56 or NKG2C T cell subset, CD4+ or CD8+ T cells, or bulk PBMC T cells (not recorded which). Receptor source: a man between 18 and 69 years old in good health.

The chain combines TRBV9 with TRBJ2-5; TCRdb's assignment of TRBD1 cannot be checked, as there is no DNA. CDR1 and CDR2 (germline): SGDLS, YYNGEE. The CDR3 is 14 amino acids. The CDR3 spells CASTRGGTKETQYF.

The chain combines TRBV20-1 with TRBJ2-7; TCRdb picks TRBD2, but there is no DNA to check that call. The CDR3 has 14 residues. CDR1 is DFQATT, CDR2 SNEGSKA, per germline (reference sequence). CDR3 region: CSAQLAGGNYEQYF.

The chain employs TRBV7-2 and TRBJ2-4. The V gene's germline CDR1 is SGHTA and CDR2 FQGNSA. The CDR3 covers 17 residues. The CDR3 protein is CASSLGTGRLAKNIQYF. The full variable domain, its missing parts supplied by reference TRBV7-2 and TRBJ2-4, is GAGVSQSPSNKVTEKGKDVELRCDPISGHTALYWYRQSLGQGLEFLIYFQGNSAPDKSGLPSDRFSAERTGGSVSTLTIQRTQQEDSAVYLCASSLGTGRLAKNIQYFGAGTRLSVL.

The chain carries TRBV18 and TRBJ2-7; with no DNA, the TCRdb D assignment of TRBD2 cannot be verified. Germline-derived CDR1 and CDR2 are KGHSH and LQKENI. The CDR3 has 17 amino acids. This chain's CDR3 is CASSQLRPGLAAYEQYF.

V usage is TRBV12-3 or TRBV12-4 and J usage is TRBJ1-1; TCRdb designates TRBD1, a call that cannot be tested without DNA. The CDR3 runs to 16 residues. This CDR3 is CASSLAPLKVNTEAFF.

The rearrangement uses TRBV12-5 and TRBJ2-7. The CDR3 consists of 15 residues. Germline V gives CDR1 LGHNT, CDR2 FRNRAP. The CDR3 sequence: CASGLVLGSTYEQYF.

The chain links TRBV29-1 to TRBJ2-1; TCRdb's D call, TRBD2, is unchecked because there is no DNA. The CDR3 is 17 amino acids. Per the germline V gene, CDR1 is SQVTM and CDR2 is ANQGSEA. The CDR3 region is CSVEFLGLAGGLAEQFF.

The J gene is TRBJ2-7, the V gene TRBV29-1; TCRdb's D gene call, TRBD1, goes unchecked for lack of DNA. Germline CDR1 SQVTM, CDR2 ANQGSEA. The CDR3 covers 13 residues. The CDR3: CSVVADRVYEQYF.

The CDR3 spells CASSYGRGTLPTQYF. This chain connects TRBV6-5 to TRBJ2-5; TCRdb gives TRBD1 as the D gene, but with no DNA this cannot be confirmed. This CDR3 is 15 amino acids long. Looked up from germline, CDR1 is MNHEY and CDR2 is SVGAGI.

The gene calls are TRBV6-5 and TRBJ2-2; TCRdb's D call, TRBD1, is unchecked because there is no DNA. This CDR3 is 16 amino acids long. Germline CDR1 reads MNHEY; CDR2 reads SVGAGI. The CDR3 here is CASSYSQRGRTGELFF.

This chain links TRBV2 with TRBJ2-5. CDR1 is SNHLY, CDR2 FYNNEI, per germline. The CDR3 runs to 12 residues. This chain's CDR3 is CASSDSYETQYF.

The CDR3 protein is CASSPRGSRTSYEQYF. The chain links TRBV7-2 to TRBJ2-7; TCRdb names TRBD1, which stays unverified in the absence of DNA. The germline CDR1 and CDR2 sequences are SGHTA and FQGNSA. This CDR3 comprises 16 residues.

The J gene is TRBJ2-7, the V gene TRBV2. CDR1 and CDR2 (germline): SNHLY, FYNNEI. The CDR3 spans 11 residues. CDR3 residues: CASTRVWEQYF.

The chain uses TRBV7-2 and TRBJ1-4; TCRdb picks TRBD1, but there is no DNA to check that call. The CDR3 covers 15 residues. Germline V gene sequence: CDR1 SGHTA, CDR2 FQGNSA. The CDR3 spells CASSPGGGRSEKLFF.

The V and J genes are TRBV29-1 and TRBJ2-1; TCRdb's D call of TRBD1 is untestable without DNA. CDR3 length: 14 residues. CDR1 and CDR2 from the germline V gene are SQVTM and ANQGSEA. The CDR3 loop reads CSVGRAGGKGEQFF.

CDR3 residues: CASSQDRDLYGYTF. V and J are TRBV4-2 and TRBJ1-2. Germline lookup yields CDR1 LGHNA and CDR2 YNFKEQ. The length of the CDR3 is 14 residues.

CDR3 amino acids: CASSFGSGQPQHF. This chain joins TRBV7-2 and TRBJ1-5. Looked up from germline, CDR1 is SGHTA and CDR2 is FQGNSA. The CDR3 has 13 amino acids. The whole variable domain, filled in from reference TRBV7-2 and TRBJ1-5, reads GAGVSQSPSNKVTEKGKDVELRCDPISGHTALYWYRQSLGQGLEFLIYFQGNSAPDKSGLPSDRFSAERTGGSVSTLTIQRTQQEDSAVYLCASSFGSGQPQHFGDGTRLSIL.

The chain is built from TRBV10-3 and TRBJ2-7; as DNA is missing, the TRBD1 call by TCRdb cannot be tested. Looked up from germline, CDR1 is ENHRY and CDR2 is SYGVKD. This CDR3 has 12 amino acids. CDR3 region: CAIGTSLSEQYF.

CDR3 residues: CSVSGMLYQFF. The chain uses TRBV29-1 and TRBJ2-1; lacking DNA, the TRBD1 call made by TCRdb goes unchecked. The CDR3 totals 11 residues. Germline loops: CDR1 SQVTM, CDR2 ANQGSEA.

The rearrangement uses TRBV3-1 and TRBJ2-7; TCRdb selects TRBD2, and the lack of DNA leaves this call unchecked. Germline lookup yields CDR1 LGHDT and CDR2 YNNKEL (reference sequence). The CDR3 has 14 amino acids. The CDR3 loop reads CASSQTRAPYEQYF.

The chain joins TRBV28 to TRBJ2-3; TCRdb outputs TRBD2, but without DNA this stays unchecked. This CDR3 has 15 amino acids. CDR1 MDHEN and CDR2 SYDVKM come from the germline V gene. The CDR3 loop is CASSPRGRTRDTQYF.

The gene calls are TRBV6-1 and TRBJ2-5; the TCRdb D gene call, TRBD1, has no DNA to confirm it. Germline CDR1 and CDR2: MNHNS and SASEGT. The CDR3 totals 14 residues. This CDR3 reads CASRTRRGGETQYF.

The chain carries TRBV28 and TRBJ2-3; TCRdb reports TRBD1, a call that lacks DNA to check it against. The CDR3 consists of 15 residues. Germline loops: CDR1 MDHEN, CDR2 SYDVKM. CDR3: CASIAGGIGTDTQYF. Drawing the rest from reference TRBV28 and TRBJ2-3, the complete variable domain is DVKVTQSSRYLVKRTGEKVFLECVQDMDHENMFWYRQDPGLGLRLIYFSYDVKMKEKGDIPEGYSVSREKKERFSLILESASTNQTSMYLCASIAGGIGTDTQYFGPGTRLTVL.

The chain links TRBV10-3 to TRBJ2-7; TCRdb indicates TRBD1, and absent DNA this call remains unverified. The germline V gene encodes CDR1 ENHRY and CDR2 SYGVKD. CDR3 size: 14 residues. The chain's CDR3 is CAIRAGQGYDEQYF.

This CDR3 is CASSFNRQVSTDTQYF. This chain uses TRBV5-5 with TRBJ2-3; TCRdb gives TRBD1 as the D gene, but with no DNA this cannot be confirmed. Germline V gene sequence: CDR1 SGHKS, CDR2 YYEKEE (reference sequence). This CDR3 has 16 amino acids.

The CDR3 sequence is CASSRGTLNSNQPQHF. The chain carries TRBV6-1 and TRBJ1-5. Germline CDR1 reads MNHNS; CDR2 reads SASEGT. This CDR3 is 16 amino acids long.

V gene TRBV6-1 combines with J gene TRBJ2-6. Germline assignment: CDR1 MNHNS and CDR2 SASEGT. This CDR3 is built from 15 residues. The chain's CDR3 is CASSEKSSGANVLTF.

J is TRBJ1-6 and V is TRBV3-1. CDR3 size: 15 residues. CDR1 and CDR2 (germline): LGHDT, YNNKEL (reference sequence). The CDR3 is CASSRENHNDSPLHF.

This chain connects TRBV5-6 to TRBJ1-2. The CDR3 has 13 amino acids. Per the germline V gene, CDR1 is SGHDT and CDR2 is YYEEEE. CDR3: CASSGRTNYGYTF.

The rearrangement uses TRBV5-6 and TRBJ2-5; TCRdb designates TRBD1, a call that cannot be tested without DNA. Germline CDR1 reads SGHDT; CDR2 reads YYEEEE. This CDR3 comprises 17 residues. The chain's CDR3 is CASSLKINAPWQETQYF.

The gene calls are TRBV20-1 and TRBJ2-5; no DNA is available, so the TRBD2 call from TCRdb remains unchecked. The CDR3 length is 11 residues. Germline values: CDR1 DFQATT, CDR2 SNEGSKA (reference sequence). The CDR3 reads CSAWGLPAQYF.